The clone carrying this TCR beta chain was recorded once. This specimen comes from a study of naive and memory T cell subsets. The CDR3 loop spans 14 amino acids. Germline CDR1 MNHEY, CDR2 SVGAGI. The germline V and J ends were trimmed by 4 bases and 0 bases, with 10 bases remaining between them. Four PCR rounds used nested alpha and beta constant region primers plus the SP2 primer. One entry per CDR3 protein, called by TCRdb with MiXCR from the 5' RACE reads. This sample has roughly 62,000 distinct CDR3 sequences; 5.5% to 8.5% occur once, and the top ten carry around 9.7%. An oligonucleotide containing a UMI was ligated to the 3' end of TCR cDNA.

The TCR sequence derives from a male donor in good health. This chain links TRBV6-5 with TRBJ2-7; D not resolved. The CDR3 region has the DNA TGTGCCAGCAGTTCTCTGGGTCACTCCTACGAGCAGTACTTC. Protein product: CASSSLGHSYEQYF.